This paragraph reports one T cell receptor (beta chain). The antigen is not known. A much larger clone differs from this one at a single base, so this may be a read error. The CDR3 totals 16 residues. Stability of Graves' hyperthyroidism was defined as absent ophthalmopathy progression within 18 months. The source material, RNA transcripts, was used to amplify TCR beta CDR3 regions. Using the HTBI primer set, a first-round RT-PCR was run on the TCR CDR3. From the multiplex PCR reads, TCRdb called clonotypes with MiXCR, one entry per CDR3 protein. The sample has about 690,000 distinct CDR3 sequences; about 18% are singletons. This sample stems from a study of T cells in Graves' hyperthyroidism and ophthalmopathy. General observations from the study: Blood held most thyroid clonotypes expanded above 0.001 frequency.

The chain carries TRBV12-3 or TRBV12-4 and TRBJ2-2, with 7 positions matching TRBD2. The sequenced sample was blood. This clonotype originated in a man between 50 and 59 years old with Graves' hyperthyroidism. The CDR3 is CANSTPITGGSGELFF. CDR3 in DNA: TGTGCCAACAGTACCCCCATAACGGGAGGATCCGGGGAGCTGTTTTTT.